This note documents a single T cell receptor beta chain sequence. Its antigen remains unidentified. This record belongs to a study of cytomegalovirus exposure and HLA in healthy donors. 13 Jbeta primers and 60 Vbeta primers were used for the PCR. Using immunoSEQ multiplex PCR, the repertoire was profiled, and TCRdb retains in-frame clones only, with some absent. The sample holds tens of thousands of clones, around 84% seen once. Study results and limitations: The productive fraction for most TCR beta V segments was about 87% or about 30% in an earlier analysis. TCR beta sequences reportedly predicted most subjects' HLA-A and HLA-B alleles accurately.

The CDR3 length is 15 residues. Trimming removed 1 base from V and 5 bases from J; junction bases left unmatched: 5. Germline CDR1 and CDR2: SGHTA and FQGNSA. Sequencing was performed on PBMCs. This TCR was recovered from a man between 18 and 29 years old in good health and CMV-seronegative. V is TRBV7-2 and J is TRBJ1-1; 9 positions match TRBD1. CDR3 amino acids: CASSLGGTGMTEAFF. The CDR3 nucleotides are TGTGCCAGCAGCTTAGGTGGGACAGGGATGACTGAAGCTTTCTTT.